Shown below are 7 T cell receptor beta chains from a single sample sequenced in a study of T cell changes during pregnancy in multiple sclerosis. Repertoires were generated with immunoSEQ multiplex PCR, while TCRdb's copy carries only in-frame clones and drops some. Among 45,000 to 60,000 clones listed, 93% were seen once. The sequenced sample was peripheral blood, obtained in the second trimester of pregnancy. The receptors here all came from a female donor with multiple sclerosis, enrolled in a pregnancy study.

This chain's CDR3 is CASTKDRVVKAGELFF. The CDR3 DNA follows: TGTGCCAGCACCAAGGACAGGGTCGTTAAGGCCGGGGAGCTGTTTTTT. The rearrangement links TRBV7-9 to TRBJ2-2; 8 positions agree with TRBD1. CDR1 and CDR2 from the germline V gene are SEHNR and FQNEAQ (reference sequence). The CDR3 totals 16 residues. Trimming removed 7 bases from V and 6 bases from J; junction bases left unmatched: 13.

This chain uses TRBV6-4 with TRBJ2-1, with 7 bases matching TRBD2. V was clipped by 3 bases and J by 4 bases; unmatched bases: 6. This CDR3 region has 15 residues. Germline V gene data show CDR1 as MRHNA and CDR2 as SNTAGT. In DNA, the CDR3 is TGTGCCAGCAGTGAGACGGGAGGATTGTACAATGAGCAGTTCTTC. Translating gives CASSETGGLYNEQFF.

The V call is TRBV18, the J call TRBJ1-1; no firm D call. Germline V CDR1 and CDR2: KGHSH, LQKENI. The CDR3 has 13 amino acids. V was cut by 4 bases and J by 4 bases, with 10 bases left in between. CDR3 residues: CASSLQGSTEAFF. Written as DNA, the CDR3 is TGTGCCAGCTCACTCCAAGGGAGCACTGAAGCTTTCTTT. Complete variable domain (other parts from reference TRBV18 and TRBJ1-1): NAGVMQNPRHLVRRRGQEARLRCSPMKGHSHVYWYRQLPEEGLKFMVYLQKENIIDESGMPKERFSAEFPKEGPSILRIQQVVRGDSAAYFCASSLQGSTEAFFGQGTRLTVV.

The chain recombines TRBV10-3 with TRBJ2-3, with TRBD1 as a possible D gene (6 bases). The germline CDR1 and CDR2 sequences are ENHRY and SYGVKD. The CDR3 covers 14 residues. V lost 6 bases, J lost 3 bases, and 13 bases lay in between. CDR3 amino acids: CAIRPGVGTDTQYF. CDR3 in DNA: TGTGCCATCAGGCCAGGGGTCGGAACAGATACGCAGTATTTT.

The CDR3 region has the DNA TGCGCCAGCAAGCTGACAGGGAACACTGAAGCTTTCTTT. Translated: CASKLTGNTEAFF. V is TRBV10-2 and J is TRBJ1-1; possibly TRBD1 for D (6 bases). The CDR3 sequence is 13 residues long. V was pared by 7 bases and J by 1 base, with 10 bases between. Germline loops: CDR1 WSHSY, CDR2 SAAADI.

This rearrangement joins TRBV27 to TRBJ1-2; no firm D call. V was cut by 0 bases and J by 6 bases, with 8 bases left in between. Germline V lookup: CDR1 MNHEY, CDR2 SMNVEV (reference sequence). The CDR3 runs 13 residues. The CDR3 spells CASSLSLADGYTF. The DNA for the CDR3 is TGTGCCAGCAGTTTATCCCTGGCGGATGGCTACACCTTC.

The chain uses TRBV28 and TRBJ2-7, with TRBD1 matching 7 bases. V shed 6 bases and J 2 bases; nucleotides not matched to a gene: 25. This CDR3 has 20 amino acids. The germline V gene has CDR1 MDHEN and CDR2 SYDVKM. In DNA form, the CDR3 reads TGTGCCAGCAGCTATCCACTCACTGCTATCGACAGGGCGAGTGCCTACGAGCAGTACTTC. This gives the protein CASSYPLTAIDRASAYEQYF.